This T cell receptor beta chain was sequenced for a study of T cell responses to AZD1222 COVID-19 vaccine. The assay was immunoSEQ multiplex PCR, and TCRdb's table has in-frame clones only and misses some. The sample includes roughly 150,000 clones, 80% to 95% of them seen just once. Trimming took off 1 base at V and 7 bases at J, with 17 bases between the two ends. The germline gives CDR1 MNHNS, CDR2 SASEGT. The CDR3 is made up of 16 amino acids. The starting material was peripheral blood, obtained 28 days after the second AZD1222 dose. The chain couples TRBV6-1 to TRBJ1-5; a weak D match, TRBD1 (5 bases). The sequence came from an adult who received the AZD1222 COVID-19 vaccine. CDR3 DNA: TGTGCCAGCAGTGAAGGGGGACCTAAGGGGTACCAGCCCCAGCATTTT. It specifies CASSEGGPKGYQPQHF.